This is a list of T cell receptor beta chains from one sample in a study of glioma-infiltrating T cells. TCRdb fed the multiplex PCR reads into MiXCR, producing one record per CDR3 protein. The sample holds approximately 89,000 distinct CDR3 sequences; 20% to 25% are singletons and the top ten take 5.5% to 7.5%. Sequencing input: glioma tissue, nonneoplastic brain tissue, or PBMCs (not recorded which). Receptors were obtained from a human donor with low-grade glioma or glioblastoma, undergoing nonglioma brain surgery, or in good health (not recorded which). The CDR3 runs from the conserved cysteine through the conserved F or W. D genes are given only for firm matches. Not every row has a clone size; where given, it reads once, few, many or a size class.

D gene	V gene	clone size	J gene	CDR3 protein	CDR3 DNA
TRBD1	TRBV7-9	few	TRBJ2-1	CASSSGQGSYEQFF	TGTGCCAGCAGCTCCGGACAGGGGAGCTATGAGCAGTTCTTC
-	TRBV29-1	-	TRBJ2-2	CSVDPINTGELFF	TGCAGCGTTGATCCTATAAACACCGGGGAGCTGTTTTTT
TRBD1	TRBV5-4	-	TRBJ1-5	CASSLDGTATDQHF	TGTGCCAGCAGCTTGGACGGGACAGCCACCGACCAGCATTTT
TRBD1	TRBV4-1	many	TRBJ2-1	CASSFRQGDNEQFF	TGCGCCAGCAGCTTCAGACAGGGAGATAATGAGCAGTTCTTC
-	TRBV2	few	TRBJ1-5	CASSRGGDRNQPQHF	TGTGCCAGCAGCCGGGGAGGGGATCGCAATCAGCCCCAGCATTTT
-	TRBV19	-	TRBJ1-5	CASREYSNQPQHF	TGTGCCAGTAGGGAGTATAGCAATCAGCCCCAGCATTTT
-	TRBV5-1	-	TRBJ1-1	CASRPSGGYKTEAFF	TGCGCCAGCAGGCCCTCGGGGGGCTATAAAACTGAAGCTTTCTTT
-	TRBV29-1	-	TRBJ2-7	CSVGHLGAYEQYF	TGCAGCGTGGGACACCTTGGGGCCTACGAGCAGTACTTC
-	TRBV20-1	-	TRBJ1-1	CSARARDRAETFF	TGCAGTGCTAGAGCTAGGGATAGGGCTGAAACTTTCTTT
-	TRBV6-6	-	TRBJ1-1	CASSPQPGGEASF	TGTGCCAGCAGCCCCCAGCCTGGGGGTGAAGCTTCCTTT
-	TRBV15	many	TRBJ2-1	CATSRDLANANEQFF	TGTGCCACCAGCAGAGATCTTGCCAACGCCAATGAGCAGTTCTTC
TRBD2	TRBV27	many	TRBJ2-7	CAPRTSGSSYEQYF	TGTGCCCCCCGGACTAGCGGGAGCTCCTACGAGCAGTACTTC
TRBD2	TRBV27	many	TRBJ2-3	CASSLSSGDFTDTQYF	TGTGCCAGCAGTTTGTCCAGCGGGGACTTCACAGATACGCAGTATTTT
TRBD1	TRBV5-1	-	TRBJ2-5	CASSSTGYQETQYF	TGCGCCAGCAGCTCGACAGGGTACCAAGAGACCCAGTACTTC
-	TRBV27	many	TRBJ2-7	CASSAAGRAYEQYF	TGTGCCAGCAGCGCGGCGGGCAGAGCCTACGAGCAGTACTTC
-	TRBV6-6	many	TRBJ1-1	CASSYSVETPNTEAFF	TGTGCCAGCAGTTACTCCGTTGAGACACCGAACACTGAAGCTTTCTTT
TRBD2	TRBV6-2/TRBV6-3	many	TRBJ2-1	CASSEPGLAMDNEQFF	TGTGCCAGCAGCGAACCGGGACTAGCTATGGACAATGAGCAGTTCTTC
TRBD1	TRBV20-1	many	TRBJ1-2	CSASMGQGGGGYTF	TGCAGTGCTAGTATGGGACAGGGGGGCGGGGGCTACACCTTC
-	TRBV15	medium-sized	TRBJ1-1	CATSRDWGSNTEAFF	TGTGCCACCAGCAGAGATTGGGGCTCGAACACTGAAGCTTTCTTT
-	TRBV7-9	many	TRBJ2-7	CASSPPGSTEQYF	TGTGCCAGCAGCCCACCAGGGTCGACCGAGCAGTACTTC
-	TRBV2	many	TRBJ1-6	CASSIGLSYNSPLHF	TGTGCCAGCAGTATCGGGCTCTCCTATAATTCACCCCTCCACTTT
-	TRBV20-1	many	TRBJ2-6	CSARDGTVSGANVLTF	TGCAGTGCTAGAGATGGAACAGTCTCTGGGGCCAACGTCCTGACTTTC
-	TRBV7-2	many	TRBJ1-5	CASSLVAGSPDSNQPQHF	TGTGCCAGCAGCTTAGTGGCAGGGAGTCCGGATAGCAATCAGCCCCAGCATTTT
TRBD2	TRBV11-1	-	TRBJ2-1	CASSSQLAGDRSNEQFF	TGTGCCAGCAGCTCCCAGTTAGCGGGAGACAGGAGCAATGAGCAGTTCTTC
-	TRBV7-6	many	TRBJ2-7	CASSLVPGSYEQYF	TGTGCCAGCAGCTTAGTGCCGGGTTCCTACGAGCAGTACTTC
-	TRBV12-3/TRBV12-4	-	TRBJ1-2	CASSLGRYRLGYGYTF	TGTGCCAGCAGTTTAGGACGATACAGGTTGGGCTATGGCTACACCTTC
TRBD1	TRBV11-2	-	TRBJ1-6	CASSYPAQGVPLHF	TGTGCCAGCAGCTACCCGGCACAGGGGGTTCCCCTCCACTTT
TRBD2	TRBV2	many	TRBJ2-3	CASKTERGSTDTQYF	TGTGCCAGCAAAACGGAGCGGGGGAGCACAGATACGCAGTATTTT
-	TRBV5-1	-	TRBJ2-5	CASSKVGRDQETQYF	TGCGCCAGCAGCAAGGTGGGACGCGATCAAGAGACCCAGTACTTC
-	TRBV12-3/TRBV12-4	few	TRBJ1-1	CASGLGQFGTEAFF	TGTGCCAGTGGCCTGGGGCAGTTCGGCACTGAAGCTTTCTTT
TRBD2	TRBV19	few	TRBJ2-1	CASSIGRGGWSYNEQFF	TGTGCCAGTAGTATTGGGCGGGGGGGCTGGTCCTACAATGAGCAGTTCTTC
-	TRBV5-1	-	TRBJ2-3	CASRFGFLEGVADTQYF	TGCGCCAGCAGATTCGGGTTCCTCGAAGGGGTAGCAGATACGCAGTATTTT
-	TRBV30	-	TRBJ2-5	CAWSVGETQYF	TGTGCCTGGAGTGTAGGGGAGACCCAGTACTTC
-	TRBV12-3/TRBV12-4	many	TRBJ1-1	CASRRHSLNTEAFF	TGTGCCAGCAGGAGACACTCGTTGAACACTGAAGCTTTCTTT
-	TRBV6-1	many	TRBJ1-6	CASSYSQNLSPLHF	TGTGCCAGCAGTTATTCACAGAACCTGTCACCCCTCCACTTT
TRBD1	TRBV6-5	many	TRBJ1-2	CASSYTGGEDGYTF	TGTGCCAGCAGTTACACAGGGGGCGAGGATGGCTACACCTTC
-	TRBV7-9	-	TRBJ2-5	CASSLAQGSETQYF	TGTGCCAGCAGCTTAGCGCAGGGGTCAGAGACCCAGTACTTC
TRBD2	TRBV27	many	TRBJ2-1	CASSFSSGSLFEQFF	TGTGCCAGCAGTTTCTCTAGCGGGAGTTTGTTTGAGCAGTTCTTC
-	TRBV7-9	-	TRBJ1-5	CASSFGRGNQPQHF	TGTGCCAGCAGCTTTGGACGGGGCAATCAGCCCCAGCATTTT
TRBD1	TRBV19	-	TRBJ1-1	CASNPDRRGSEAFF	TGTGCCAGTAACCCGGACAGGCGGGGGTCTGAAGCTTTCTTT
TRBD1	TRBV4-1	many	TRBJ1-1	CASSHDWTGRGEAFF	TGCGCCAGCAGCCATGACTGGACAGGTCGGGGTGAAGCTTTCTTT
-	TRBV10-2	-	TRBJ2-3	CASHLVAGTDTQYF	TGCGCCAGTCACCTGGTGGCAGGCACAGATACGCAGTATTTT
-	TRBV2	many	TRBJ1-1	CASMTPGQRKNTEAFF	TGTGCCAGCATGACGCCGGGACAACGAAAGAACACTGAAGCTTTCTTT